The source of this T cell receptor (beta chain) is a study of T cell responses to AZD1222 COVID-19 vaccine. In regard to this clone: Its antigen is not identified.

TCRdb's table, derived via immunoSEQ multiplex PCR, lists solely in-frame clones and lacks some. The table includes 90,000 to 120,000 clones, around 90% detected once. The CDR3 is made up of 12 amino acids. Per germline, CDR1 SGHNT and CDR2 YYREEE (reference sequence). Between the trimmed V and J ends, which lost 3 bases and 5 bases, there was a span of 9 bases. General study results and limits: Unmutated regions of variants are reportedly targeted by nearly half of spike-specific TCRs. It was only a handful of AZD1222 recipients who were seropositive at baseline.

This chain uses TRBV5-4 with TRBJ2-7; no firm D call. Sequenced material: peripheral blood, taken on day 0 of AZD1222 vaccination. This receptor was taken from an adult in good health. CDR3 amino acids: CASSSMWDEQYF. Written as DNA, the CDR3 is TGTGCCAGCAGCTCAATGTGGGACGAGCAGTACTTC.